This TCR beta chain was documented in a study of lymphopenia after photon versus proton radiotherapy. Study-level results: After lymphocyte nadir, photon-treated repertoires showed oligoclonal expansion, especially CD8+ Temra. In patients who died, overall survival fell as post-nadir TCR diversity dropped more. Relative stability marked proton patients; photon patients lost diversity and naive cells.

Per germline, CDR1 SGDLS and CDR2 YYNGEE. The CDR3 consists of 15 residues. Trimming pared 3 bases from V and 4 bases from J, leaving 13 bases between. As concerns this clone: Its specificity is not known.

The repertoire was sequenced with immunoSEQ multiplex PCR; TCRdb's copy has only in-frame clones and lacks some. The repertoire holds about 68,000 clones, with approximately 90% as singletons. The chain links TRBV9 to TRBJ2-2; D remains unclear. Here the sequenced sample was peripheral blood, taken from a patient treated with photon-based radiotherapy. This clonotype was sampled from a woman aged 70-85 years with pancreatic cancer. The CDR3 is CASSASEWGTGELFF. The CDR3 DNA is TGTGCCAGCAGCGCCTCAGAGTGGGGCACCGGGGAGCTGTTTTTT.